Listed here are 5 T cell receptor beta chains from one sample, sequenced in a study of T cell clonality in common variable immunodeficiency. Only in-frame clones appear in the TCRdb table, and some are missing; sequencing was by immunoSEQ multiplex PCR. The repertoire has roughly 34,000 clones, none seen only once; the ten largest take under 3%. The sequencing input was peripheral blood mononuclear cells. The receptors originated from a person aged 18 to 75 in good health.

Ten or more counts support this clone. The read ends 3 residues early relative to the CDR3; the germline J gene fills the gap. The J gene is TRBJ1-1, the V gene TRBV6-2 or TRBV6-3; D unresolved. Per the germline V gene, CDR1 is MNHEY and CDR2 is SVGEGT. Trimming took off 6 bases at V and 1 base at J, with 9 bases between the two ends. The CDR3 runs 13 residues. CDR3 sequence reads: CASRQSQNTEAFF. The part of the CDR3 DNA that was read is TGTGCCAGCAGGCAATCACAGAACACTGAA.

There are many counts of this clone. The read is 3 residues too short to cover the CDR3 end, so that end is filled in from the germline J gene. The chain recombines TRBV12-3 or TRBV12-4 with TRBJ2-7; D ambiguous. With 3 bases removed from V and 4 bases from J, the gap between germline ends came to 10 bases. The CDR3 totals 13 residues. This CDR3 is CASSFGRAYEQYF. CDR3 DNA (partial): TGTGCCAGCAGTTTTGGTAGGGCTTACGAG.

This clone was seen at least ten times. Read coverage stops 3 residues before the CDR3 terminus; the germline J gene supplies the remainder. The rearrangement uses TRBV7-9 and TRBJ2-1; D is unresolved. The CDR3 loop spans 11 amino acids. V lost 6 bases and J lost 4, with 4 bases in between. CDR1 and CDR2 (germline): SEHNR, FQNEAQ (reference sequence). CDR3 DNA, as far as it was read: TGTGCCAGCAGAACATACAATGAG. It yields the protein CASRTYNE. The CDR3 in full is CASRTYNEQFF.

This clone has at least ten counts. The sequence runs out 3 residues before the end of the CDR3; the remainder is reconstructed from the germline J gene. V is TRBV12-3 or TRBV12-4 and J is TRBJ2-7; D remains ambiguous. The V gene lost 6 bases and the J gene lost 3 bases, with 6 bases spanning the gap. The CDR3 spans 11 residues. CDR3 DNA (partial): TGTGCCAGCAGCCCAAACTACGAG. Translating gives CASSPNYE. The full CDR3 protein reads CASSPNYEQYF.

This clone was seen ten or more times. The read ends 3 residues before the CDR3 terminus; that terminus is restored from the germline J gene. J is TRBJ2-2 and V is TRBV19; possible D gene TRBD1, 6 bases. This CDR3 region has 15 residues. The ends were cut back, 3 bases at V and 5 bases at J, with 13 bases in the middle. Per the germline V gene, CDR1 is LNHDA and CDR2 is SQIVND (reference sequence). The sequenced CDR3 bases are TGTGCCAGTAGTATCCAGGGGAGAGGGACCGGGGAG. Translating it yields CASSIQGRGTGE. The CDR3 as a whole reads CASSIQGRGTGELFF.